A selection of T cell receptor beta chains follows, all from one sample in a study of T cell changes during pregnancy in multiple sclerosis. The data were produced by immunoSEQ multiplex PCR, yet TCRdb's version contains in-frame clones alone and is incomplete. The sample has tens of thousands of clones; about 90% are singletons. Specimen: peripheral blood, collected in the third trimester of pregnancy. These receptors all stem from a female donor in good health, enrolled as a control in a pregnancy study. Each CDR3 is given with its conserved first and last residue. The D gene is left open where the match is weak. Clone size is given for some rows only: seen once, a few or many times, or a class if the clone is expanded.

.	TRBD1	TRBV7-2	TRBJ1-1	CASSLGQPNTEAFF	TGTGCCAGCAGCTTGGGACAGCCGAACACTGAAGCTTTCTTT
.	.	TRBV7-9	TRBJ2-3	CASSLMGGDTDTQYF	TGTGCCAGCAGCTTAATGGGCGGGGACACAGATACGCAGTATTTT
once	TRBD2	TRBV19	TRBJ2-7	CASSIIRTSVYEQYF	TGTGCCAGTAGTATAATCAGGACTAGCGTTTACGAGCAGTACTTC
.	.	TRBV2	TRBJ1-2	CASSDSPGWNYGYTF	TGTGCCAGCAGTGACTCCCCGGGGTGGAACTATGGCTACACCTTC
.	TRBD1	TRBV4-1	TRBJ1-2	CASSQDWQGGAGYTF	TGCGCCAGCAGCCAAGACTGGCAGGGGGGTGCTGGCTACACCTTC
.	.	TRBV9	TRBJ2-4	CASSVAATGGVNIQYF	TGTGCCAGCAGCGTAGCAGCTACAGGGGGGGTAAACATTCAGTACTTC
.	TRBD1	TRBV2	TRBJ2-7	CASSEALRGQGEQYF	TGTGCCAGCAGTGAAGCGCTCCGGGGACAGGGCGAGCAGTACTTC
once	.	TRBV29-1	TRBJ2-1	CSVEFMREQFF	TGCAGCGTTGAATTCATGAGAGAGCAGTTCTTC
.	TRBD2	TRBV4-2	TRBJ2-1	CASSLRLAGGPSSYNEQFF	TGTGCCAGCAGCCTTCGACTAGCGGGAGGACCTAGCTCCTACAATGAGCAGTTCTTC
.	.	TRBV10-3	TRBJ2-5	CAIKDSREETQYF	TGTGCCATCAAAGATAGTCGTGAAGAGACCCAGTACTTC
.	.	TRBV28	TRBJ2-3	CASSLGRASDTQYF	TGTGCCAGCAGTTTGGGCCGTGCTTCGGATACGCAGTATTTT
.	.	TRBV6-5	TRBJ1-6	CASHREGSPLHF	TGTGCCAGCCACAGGGAGGGATCACCCCTCCACTTT
.	TRBD2	TRBV7-6	TRBJ2-1	CASSLRIFSSGSINEQFF	TGTGCCAGCAGCTTACGAATCTTCTCTAGCGGGAGTATAAATGAGCAGTTCTTC
.	.	TRBV13	TRBJ2-1	CASSPDSISYNEQFF	TGTGCCAGCAGCCCAGACTCGATTTCCTACAATGAGCAGTTCTTC
.	TRBD1	TRBV12-5	TRBJ1-1	CASASNVGQVRNTEAFF	TGTGCTAGTGCCTCCAACGTTGGACAGGTCAGGAACACTGAAGCTTTCTTT
.	.	TRBV19	TRBJ1-4	CASGHKYGRLGDEKLFF	TGTGCCAGTGGCCACAAGTACGGGCGGTTGGGAGATGAAAAACTGTTTTTT
.	.	TRBV29-1	TRBJ1-2	CSVDGPAGYTF	TGCAGCGTTGATGGGCCGGCGGGCTACACCTTC
.	TRBD2	TRBV7-2	TRBJ2-5	CASSFGAGGYRRETQYF	TGTGCCAGCAGCTTCGGGGCGGGAGGGTACCGCAGGGAGACCCAGTACTTC
.	.	TRBV7-2	TRBJ2-7	CASSQGGYLSYEQYF	TGTGCCAGCAGCCAAGGGGGTTACCTTTCCTACGAGCAGTACTTC